This is a list of T cell receptor beta chains from one sample in a study of CD8 T cells in ankylosing spondylitis. MiXCR, applied by TCRdb to the 5' RACE reads, yields one record per CDR3 protein. The sample consists of some 25,000 distinct CDR3 sequences, under 3% of them appearing once. Sequences were obtained from blood, either unsorted or a sorted T cell fraction (not recorded which). These receptors all come from a female donor with ankylosing spondylitis or in good health (not recorded which). CDR3s include the opening cysteine and the closing phenylalanine or tryptophan. D genes are given only for firm matches.

v_call: TRBV9
j_call: TRBJ2-7
d_call: NA
cdr3_aa: CASSPNRVGGEQYF

v_call: TRBV9
j_call: TRBJ2-3
d_call: NA
cdr3_aa: CASSPGLLRTDTQYF

v_call: TRBV9
j_call: TRBJ2-2
d_call: TRBD1
cdr3_aa: CASSYHTGDTGELFF

v_call: TRBV9
j_call: TRBJ2-7
d_call: NA
cdr3_aa: CASSPGDWSSYEQYF

v_call: TRBV9
j_call: TRBJ1-1
d_call: NA
cdr3_aa: CASGEIPGTEAFF

v_call: TRBV9
j_call: TRBJ2-7
d_call: TRBD1
cdr3_aa: CASSVAADRGYEQYF

v_call: TRBV9
j_call: TRBJ2-2
d_call: NA
cdr3_aa: CASSKGGALNTGELFF

v_call: TRBV9
j_call: TRBJ2-5
d_call: NA
cdr3_aa: CASSLSPWDRGDMTQYF

v_call: TRBV9
j_call: TRBJ2-1
d_call: NA
cdr3_aa: CASNPGGTLYNEQFF

v_call: TRBV9
j_call: TRBJ2-3
d_call: NA
cdr3_aa: CASSVAGGAIDTQYF

v_call: TRBV9
j_call: TRBJ2-6
d_call: TRBD1
cdr3_aa: CASSVDRDRGAGANVLTF

v_call: TRBV9
j_call: TRBJ2-1
d_call: NA
cdr3_aa: CASSAPTVYNEQFF

v_call: TRBV23-1
j_call: TRBJ1-5
d_call: TRBD1
cdr3_aa: CASSLDRDVQPQHF

v_call: TRBV9
j_call: TRBJ2-2
d_call: TRBD1
cdr3_aa: CASSGQGAGARELFF

v_call: TRBV9
j_call: TRBJ2-7
d_call: NA
cdr3_aa: CASSVGASLDHYEQYF

v_call: TRBV9
j_call: TRBJ2-1
d_call: NA
cdr3_aa: CASSAYGGLAGRYEQFF

v_call: TRBV9
j_call: TRBJ2-5
d_call: NA
cdr3_aa: CASSRLPQETQYF

v_call: TRBV9
j_call: TRBJ2-1
d_call: TRBD1
cdr3_aa: CASSVTGTVYNEQFF

v_call: TRBV9
j_call: TRBJ1-2
d_call: TRBD1
cdr3_aa: CASSVGPGTGLIGGYTF

v_call: TRBV9
j_call: TRBJ2-6
d_call: NA
cdr3_aa: CASSKGQPGANVLTF

v_call: TRBV9
j_call: TRBJ2-2
d_call: NA
cdr3_aa: CASSVEGLVNTGELFF

v_call: TRBV9
j_call: TRBJ2-1
d_call: TRBD2
cdr3_aa: CASSVEGSGSYNEQFF

v_call: TRBV9
j_call: TRBJ1-3
d_call: NA
cdr3_aa: CASSTLGGGTGNTIYF

v_call: TRBV9
j_call: TRBJ2-3
d_call: TRBD2
cdr3_aa: CASSVGGLAGSTDTQYF

v_call: TRBV9
j_call: TRBJ2-2
d_call: TRBD2
cdr3_aa: CASSVSQRGGTGELFF

v_call: TRBV9
j_call: TRBJ2-1
d_call: TRBD2
cdr3_aa: CASSVQGTSAHNEQFF

v_call: TRBV9
j_call: TRBJ2-2
d_call: NA
cdr3_aa: CASSVIVTGELFF

v_call: TRBV9
j_call: TRBJ2-3
d_call: TRBD2
cdr3_aa: CASSGAGVSGRTDTQYF